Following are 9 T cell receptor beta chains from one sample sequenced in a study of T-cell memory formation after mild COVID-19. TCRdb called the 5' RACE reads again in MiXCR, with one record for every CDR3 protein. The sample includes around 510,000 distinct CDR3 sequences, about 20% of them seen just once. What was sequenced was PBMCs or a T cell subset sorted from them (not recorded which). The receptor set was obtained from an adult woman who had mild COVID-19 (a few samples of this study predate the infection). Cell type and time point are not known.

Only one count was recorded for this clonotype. This chain's CDR3 is CASSQGGGANTGELFF. The CDR3, as DNA: TGCGCCAGCAGCCAAGGGGGGGGCGCCAACACCGGGGAGCTGTTTTTT. The J gene is TRBJ2-2, the V gene TRBV4-1; D possibly corresponds to TRBD2 (7 bases). This CDR3 contains 16 residues. Between the trimmed V and J ends, which lost 1 base and 2 bases, there was a span of 11 bases. Germline CDR1 MGHRA, CDR2 YSYEKL.

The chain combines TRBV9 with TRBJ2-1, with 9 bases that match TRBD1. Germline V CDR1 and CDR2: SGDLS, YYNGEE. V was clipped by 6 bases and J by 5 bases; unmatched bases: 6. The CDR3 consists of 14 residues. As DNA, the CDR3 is TGTGCCAGCAACCCGGGACAGGGCCACAATGAGCAGTTCTTC. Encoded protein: CASNPGQGHNEQFF. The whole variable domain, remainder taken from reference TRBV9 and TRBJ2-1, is DSGVTQTPKHLITATGQRVTLRCSPRSGDLSVYWYQQSLDQGLQFLIQYYNGEERAKGNILERFSAQQFPDLHSELNLSSLELGDSALYFCASNPGQGHNEQFFGPGTRLTVL.

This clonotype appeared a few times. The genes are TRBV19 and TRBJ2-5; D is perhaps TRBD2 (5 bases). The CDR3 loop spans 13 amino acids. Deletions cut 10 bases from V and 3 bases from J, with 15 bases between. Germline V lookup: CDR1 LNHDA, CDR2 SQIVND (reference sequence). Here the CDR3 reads CATQDGMEETQYF. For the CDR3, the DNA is TGTGCCACCCAGGACGGGATGGAAGAGACCCAGTACTTC.

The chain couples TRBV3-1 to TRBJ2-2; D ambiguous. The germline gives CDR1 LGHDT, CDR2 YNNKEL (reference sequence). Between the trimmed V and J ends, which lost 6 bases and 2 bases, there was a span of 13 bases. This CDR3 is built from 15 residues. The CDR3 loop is CASRSRTDNTGELFF. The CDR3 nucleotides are TGTGCCAGCAGGTCCAGGACGGATAACACCGGGGAGCTGTTTTTT.

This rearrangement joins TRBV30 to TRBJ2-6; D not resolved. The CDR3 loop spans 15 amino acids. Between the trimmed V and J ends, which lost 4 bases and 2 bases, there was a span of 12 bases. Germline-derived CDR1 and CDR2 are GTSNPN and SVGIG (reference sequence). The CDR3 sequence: CAWMPMGTGANVLTF. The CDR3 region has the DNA TGTGCCTGGATGCCCATGGGGACTGGGGCCAACGTCCTGACTTTC.

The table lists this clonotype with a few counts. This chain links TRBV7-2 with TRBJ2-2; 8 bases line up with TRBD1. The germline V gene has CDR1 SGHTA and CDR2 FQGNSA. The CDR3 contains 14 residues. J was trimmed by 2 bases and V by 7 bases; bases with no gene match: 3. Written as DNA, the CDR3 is TGTGCCAGCACCGGACAGGGTAACACCGGGGAGCTGTTTTTT. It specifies CASTGQGNTGELFF. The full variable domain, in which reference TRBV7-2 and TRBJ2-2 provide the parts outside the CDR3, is GAGVSQSPSNKVTEKGKDVELRCDPISGHTALYWYRQSLGQGLEFLIYFQGNSAPDKSGLPSDRFSAERTGGSVSTLTIQRTQQEDSAVYLCASTGQGNTGELFFGEGSRLTVL.

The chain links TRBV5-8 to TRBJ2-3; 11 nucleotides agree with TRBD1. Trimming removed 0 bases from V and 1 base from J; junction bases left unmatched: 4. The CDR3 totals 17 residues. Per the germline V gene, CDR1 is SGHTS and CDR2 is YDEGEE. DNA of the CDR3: TGTGCCAGCAGCTTGGGGACAGGGGGCGTGGGCACAGATACGCAGTATTTT. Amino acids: CASSLGTGGVGTDTQYF. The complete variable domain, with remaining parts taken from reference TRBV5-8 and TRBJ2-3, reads EAGVTQSPTHLIKTRGQQATLRCSPISGHTSVYWYQQALGLGLQFLLWYDEGEERNRGNFPPRFSGRQFPNYSSELNVNALELEDSALYLCASSLGTGGVGTDTQYFGPGTRLTVL.

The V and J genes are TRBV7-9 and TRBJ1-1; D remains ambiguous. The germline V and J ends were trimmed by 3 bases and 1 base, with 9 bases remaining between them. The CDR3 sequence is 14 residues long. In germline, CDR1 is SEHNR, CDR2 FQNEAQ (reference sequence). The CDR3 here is CASSFGDRNTEAFF. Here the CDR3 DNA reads TGTGCCAGCAGCTTCGGGGATCGGAACACTGAAGCTTTCTTT.

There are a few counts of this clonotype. CDR3 region: CASSDHTGELFF. CDR3 sequence (DNA): TGTGCCAGCAGTGACCACACCGGGGAGCTGTTTTTT. V usage is TRBV25-1 and J usage is TRBJ2-2; D not certain. Germline CDR1 reads MGHDK; CDR2 reads SYGVNS. V lost 3 bases, J lost 3 bases, and 2 bases lay in between. The CDR3 totals 12 residues.